The 21 T cell receptor beta chains reported below all come from one sample, sequenced in a study of blood T cell repertoires in COVID-19. Generated by immunoSEQ multiplex PCR, the TCRdb table keeps only in-frame clones and is missing some. The sample includes approximately 170,000 clones, approximately 90% of them seen just once. The sequencing input was peripheral blood. The source is a woman older than 75 in a cohort sampled during active or convalescent COVID-19.

V is TRBV6-6 and J is TRBJ2-1; 9 bases align to TRBD2. Germline CDR1 is MNHNY and CDR2 is SVGAGI (reference sequence). Trimming at V came to 2 bases and at J to 8 bases, leaving 4 bases not matched to a gene. The CDR3 covers 14 residues. This CDR3 is CASSYGGRADEQFF. The CDR3 coding sequence is TGTGCCAGCAGTTACGGCGGGAGGGCCGATGAGCAGTTCTTC.

This chain joins TRBV29-1 and TRBJ1-2; TRBD1 is a possible D gene (5 bases). This CDR3 contains 14 residues. CDR1 is SQVTM, CDR2 ANQGSEA, per germline. Between the trimmed V and J ends, which lost 3 bases and 0 bases, there was a span of 11 bases. CDR3 nucleotides: TGCAGCGTTGACCCGCAGGGAACTAACTATGGCTACACCTTC. Translated, it gives CSVDPQGTNYGYTF.

J is TRBJ1-5 and V is TRBV19; perhaps TRBD1 as D (5 bases). Trimming pared 5 bases from V and 2 bases from J, leaving 7 bases between. Per germline, CDR1 LNHDA and CDR2 SQIVND (reference sequence). This CDR3 region has 13 residues. The CDR3 bases are TGTGCCAGTAGTGTGGGGCGCAATCAGCCCCAGCATTTT. This encodes CASSVGRNQPQHF.

This chain connects TRBV3-1 (or the pseudogene TRBV3-2) to TRBJ1-2; the D gene is possibly TRBD1 (6 bases). From germline, CDR1 is LGHDT and CDR2 YNNKEL (reference sequence). This CDR3 comprises 14 residues. Trimming left V 3 bases short and J 4 bases short, with 12 bases between. In DNA form, the CDR3 reads TGTGCCAGCAGCCAGGCAGGGGCCCTCTATGGCTACACCTTC. Translated, it gives CASSQAGALYGYTF.

This chain connects TRBV27 to TRBJ1-1; the match to TRBD1 covers 8 bases. Germline CDR1 MNHEY, CDR2 SMNVEV (reference sequence). V was clipped by 4 bases and J by 1 base; unmatched bases: 5. This CDR3 comprises 15 residues. CDR3 nucleotides: TGTGCCAGCAGTTACGGGACAGGATCGAACACTGAAGCTTTCTTT. Encoded protein: CASSYGTGSNTEAFF.

The genes are TRBV4-1 and TRBJ2-6; tentatively, D is TRBD2 (5 bases). The CDR3 sequence is 15 residues long. The germline CDR1 and CDR2 sequences are MGHRA and YSYEKL. Trimming cost V 0 bases and J 5 bases, with 8 bases left between them. The CDR3 nucleotides read TGCGCCAGCAGCCAAGAGAGACTAAGGGCCAACGTCCTGACTTTC. It codes for CASSQERLRANVLTF.

The genes are TRBV3-1 (or the pseudogene TRBV3-2) and TRBJ2-3; 12 nucleotides agree with TRBD2. V gave up 3 bases and J gave up 4 bases; unmatched junction bases: 8. The CDR3 totals 17 residues. Germline loops: CDR1 LGHDT, CDR2 YNNKEL (reference sequence). DNA of the CDR3: TGTGCCAGCAGCCATTCAAGGTCTAGCGGGGGGGCAGATACGCAGTATTTT. It translates to CASSHSRSSGGADTQYF.

This chain connects TRBV5-1 to TRBJ2-2, with 10 bases lining up with TRBD2. V shed 7 bases and J 1 base; nucleotides not matched to a gene: 1. Germline CDR1 SGHRS, CDR2 YFSETQ. The CDR3 extends over 14 amino acids. CDR3 residues: CASRTSGNTGELFF. In nucleotides, the CDR3 is TGCGCCAGCCGGACTAGCGGGAACACCGGGGAGCTGTTTTTT. The entire variable domain, with the rest obtained from reference TRBV5-1 and TRBJ2-2, is as follows: KAGVTQTPRYLIKTRGQQVTLSCSPISGHRSVSWYQQTPGQGLQFLFEYFSETQRNKGNFPGRFSGRQFSNSRSEMNVSTLELGDSALYLCASRTSGNTGELFFGEGSRLTVL.

J is TRBJ2-3 and V is TRBV15; 7 nucleotides align to TRBD2. The length of the CDR3 is 15 residues. Germline loops: CDR1 LNHNV, CDR2 YYDKDF (reference sequence). The V gene end was trimmed by 1 base and the J gene end by 2 bases; junction bases not matched to a gene: 3. The CDR3 coding sequence is TGTGCCACCAGCAGAGGAAGCGGGAACACAGATACGCAGTATTTT. Its protein is CATSRGSGNTDTQYF.

The J gene is TRBJ2-1, the V gene TRBV6-4, with TRBD2 as a possible D gene (6 bases). The germline gives CDR1 MRHNA, CDR2 SNTAGT. CDR3 length equals 16 residues. V lost 3 bases and J 5 bases, leaving 17 bases between the germline ends. CDR3 coding DNA: TGTGCCAGCAGTGATGGACTAAACCTTAATAACAATGAGCAGTTCTTC. This codes for CASSDGLNLNNNEQFF.

This sequence joins TRBV3-1 (or the pseudogene TRBV3-2) and TRBJ2-1; TRBD1 is a possible D gene (6 bases). CDR3 length: 12 amino acids. Trimming cost V 5 bases and J 6 bases, with 8 bases left between them. Germline values: CDR1 LGHDT, CDR2 YNNKEL (reference sequence). Here the CDR3 reads CASSADSNEQFF. CDR3 nucleotides: TGTGCCAGCAGCGCGGACAGCAATGAGCAGTTCTTC.

This clone showed up just once. This chain joins TRBV19 and TRBJ2-1, with a tentative D call TRBD2 (7 bases). The germline V and J ends were trimmed by 2 bases and 7 bases, with 12 bases remaining between them. The CDR3 contains 14 residues. The germline CDR1 and CDR2 sequences are LNHDA and SQIVND (reference sequence). DNA for the CDR3: TGTGCCAGTAGTATAAGGCGGGGGCGGAATGAGCAGTTCTTC. It is translated as CASSIRRGRNEQFF. The full variable domain, completed using reference TRBV19 and TRBJ2-1, is DGGITQSPKYLFRKEGQNVTLSCEQNLNHDAMYWYRQDPGQGLRLIYYSQIVNDFQKGDIAEGYSVSREKKESFPLTVTSAQKNPTAFYLCASSIRRGRNEQFFGPGTRLTVL.

The rearrangement links TRBV7-9 to TRBJ2-1; 13 bases line up with TRBD2. Losses at the gene ends were 3 bases for V and 2 bases for J; bases not matched to a gene: 7. The CDR3 contains 18 residues. Germline V gene sequence: CDR1 SEHNR, CDR2 FQNEAQ (reference sequence). The DNA for the CDR3 is TGTGCCAGCAGCTTGATGACTAGCGGGGGGTCCCCCTACAATGAGCAGTTCTTC. The encoded protein is CASSLMTSGGSPYNEQFF.

CDR3 DNA: TGTGCCAGCAGCTTAGTCGGGACAGCCGGCGGTGAAAAACTGTTTTTT. This codes for CASSLVGTAGGEKLFF. This chain connects TRBV7-2 to TRBJ1-4, with TRBD1 matching over 7 bases. J gave up 7 bases and V 1 base, and 9 bases lay outside the gene matches. The CDR3 contains 16 residues. Germline V gives CDR1 SGHTA, CDR2 FQGNSA.

The rearrangement uses TRBV5-4 and TRBJ1-1, with D tentatively TRBD1 (6 bases). V lost 3 bases to trimming and J lost 0 bases, with 12 bases between them. Germline-derived CDR1 and CDR2 are SGHNT and YYREEE (reference sequence). The CDR3 sequence is 15 residues long. The CDR3, as DNA: TGTGCCAGCAGCTCACAGGGCCGGGTGAACACTGAAGCTTTCTTT. This sequence encodes CASSSQGRVNTEAFF.

The chain combines TRBV5-1 with TRBJ2-3, with a tentative D call TRBD2 (6 bases). Between the trimmed V and J ends, which lost 0 bases and 8 bases, there was a span of 16 bases. The CDR3 loop spans 15 amino acids. CDR1 and CDR2 from the germline V gene are SGHRS and YFSETQ. DNA of the CDR3: TGCGCCAGCAGCTTGGAGGCGGGGCAGTATGGTACGCAGTATTTT. Its protein is CASSLEAGQYGTQYF.

The chain is built from TRBV28 and TRBJ2-7; tentative D call: TRBD1 (6 bases). This CDR3 region has 14 residues. The V gene lost 11 bases and the J gene lost 3 bases, with 20 bases spanning the gap. Germline CDR1 and CDR2: MDHEN and SYDVKM. CDR3 DNA sequence: TGTGCCTCCCTCCGGGCTAAGGGGGTCTACGAGCAGTACTTC. It yields the protein CASLRAKGVYEQYF.

The chain combines TRBV9 with TRBJ2-3, with TRBD2 identical over 7 bases. J lost 2 bases, V lost 7 bases, and 7 bases had no gene match. The CDR3 totals 14 residues. The germline V gene has CDR1 SGDLS and CDR2 YYNGEE. This CDR3 is CASARLADTDTQYF. CDR3 sequence (DNA): TGTGCCAGCGCCAGACTAGCCGACACAGATACGCAGTATTTT. Supplemented by reference TRBV9 and TRBJ2-3, the full variable domain reads DSGVTQTPKHLITATGQRVTLRCSPRSGDLSVYWYQQSLDQGLQFLIQYYNGEERAKGNILERFSAQQFPDLHSELNLSSLELGDSALYFCASARLADTDTQYFGPGTRLTVL.

The gene calls are TRBV7-9 and TRBJ2-7, with 7 bases aligning to TRBD1. Per germline, CDR1 SEHNR and CDR2 FQNEAQ (reference sequence). Trimming cost V 10 bases and J 7 bases; bases outside gene matches: 16. The CDR3 runs 14 residues. The CDR3 DNA follows: TGTGCCATCCAGGGGGACGGGCCTTCTGAAGAGCAGTACTTC. Translated: CAIQGDGPSEEQYF.

This clone was seen just once. The chain employs TRBV14 and TRBJ2-4; 8 nucleotides align to TRBD1. The CDR3 contains 16 residues. The V gene end was trimmed by 3 bases and the J gene end by 1 base; junction bases not matched to a gene: 5. Germline V gives CDR1 SGHDN, CDR2 FVKESK. CDR3 loop: CASSHRDRNAKNIQYF. CDR3 DNA sequence: TGTGCCAGCAGCCACCGGGACAGGAACGCCAAAAACATTCAGTACTTC. Filled out from reference TRBV14 and TRBJ2-4, the complete variable domain reads EAGVTQFPSHSVIEKGQTVTLRCDPISGHDNLYWYRRVMGKEIKFLLHFVKESKQDESGMPNNRFLAERTGGTYSTLKVQPAELEDSGVYFCASSHRDRNAKNIQYFGAGTRLSVL.

This clone was counted a few times. V is TRBV27 and J is TRBJ1-6, with 7 positions matching TRBD1. The CDR3 is 18 residues long. In germline, CDR1 is MNHEY, CDR2 SMNVEV (reference sequence). Germline trimming cut 5 bases from V and 9 bases from J; bases unmatched to any gene: 19. CDR3 sequence: CASSLLGAGGFSSSPLHF. The CDR3 bases are TGTGCCAGCAGTCTCCTGGGGGCAGGGGGTTTTTCGAGTTCACCCCTCCACTTT.